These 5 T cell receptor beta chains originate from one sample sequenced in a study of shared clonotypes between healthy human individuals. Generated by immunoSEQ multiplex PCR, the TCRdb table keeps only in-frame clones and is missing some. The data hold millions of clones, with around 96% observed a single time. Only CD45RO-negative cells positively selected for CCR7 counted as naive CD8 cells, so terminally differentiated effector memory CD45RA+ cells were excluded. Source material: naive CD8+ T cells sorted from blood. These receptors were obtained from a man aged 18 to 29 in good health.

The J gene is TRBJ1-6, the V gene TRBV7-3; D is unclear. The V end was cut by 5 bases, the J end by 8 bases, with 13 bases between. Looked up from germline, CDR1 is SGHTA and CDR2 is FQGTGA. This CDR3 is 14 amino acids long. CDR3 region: CASSVHGGDSPLHF. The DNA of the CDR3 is TGTGCCAGCAGCGTCCATGGTGGGGATTCACCCCTCCACTTT.

The CDR3 spells CASNSGGPGQETQYF. CDR3 nucleotides: TGTGCCAGCAACTCAGGGGGCCCGGGGCAAGAGACCCAGTACTTC. The V gene is TRBV27, the J gene TRBJ2-5; 8 bases agree with TRBD1. Per germline, CDR1 MNHEY and CDR2 SMNVEV (reference sequence). The CDR3 is 15 amino acids. Trimming at V came to 7 bases and at J to 2 bases, leaving 9 bases not matched to a gene.

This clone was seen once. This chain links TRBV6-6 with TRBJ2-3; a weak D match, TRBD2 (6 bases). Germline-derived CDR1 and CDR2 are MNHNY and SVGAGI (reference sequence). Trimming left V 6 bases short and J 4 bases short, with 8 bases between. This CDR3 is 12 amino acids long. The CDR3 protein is CASSSGADTQYF. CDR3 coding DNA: TGTGCCAGCAGCTCGGGGGCAGATACGCAGTATTTT.

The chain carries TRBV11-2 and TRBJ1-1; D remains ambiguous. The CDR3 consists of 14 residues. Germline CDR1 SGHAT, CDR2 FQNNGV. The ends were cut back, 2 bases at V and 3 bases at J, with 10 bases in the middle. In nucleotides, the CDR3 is TGTGCCAGCAGCTTAACCCTTACGCACACTGAAGCTTTCTTT. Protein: CASSLTLTHTEAFF.

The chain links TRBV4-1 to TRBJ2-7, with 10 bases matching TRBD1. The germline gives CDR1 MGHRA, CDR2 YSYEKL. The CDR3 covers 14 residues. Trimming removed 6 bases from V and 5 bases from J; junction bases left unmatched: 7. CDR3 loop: CASSLGTGVDEQYF. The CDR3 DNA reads TGCGCCAGCAGTCTGGGGACAGGGGTCGACGAGCAGTACTTC.